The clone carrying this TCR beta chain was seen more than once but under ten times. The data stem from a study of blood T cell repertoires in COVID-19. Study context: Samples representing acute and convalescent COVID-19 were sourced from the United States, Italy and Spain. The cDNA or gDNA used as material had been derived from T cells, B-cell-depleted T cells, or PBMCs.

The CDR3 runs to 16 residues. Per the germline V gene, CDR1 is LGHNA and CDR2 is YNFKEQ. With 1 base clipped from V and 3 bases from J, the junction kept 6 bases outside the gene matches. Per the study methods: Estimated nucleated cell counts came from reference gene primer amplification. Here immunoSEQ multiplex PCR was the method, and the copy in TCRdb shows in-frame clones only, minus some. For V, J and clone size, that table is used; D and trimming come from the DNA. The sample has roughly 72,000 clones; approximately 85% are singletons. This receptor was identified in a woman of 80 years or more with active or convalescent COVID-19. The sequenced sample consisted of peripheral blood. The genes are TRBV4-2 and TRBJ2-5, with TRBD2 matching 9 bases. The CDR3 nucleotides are TGTGCCAGCAGCCAAGGTAAAGCGGGGGGTGAAGAGACCCAGTACTTC. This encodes CASSQGKAGGEETQYF.